This section outlines one TCR beta chain sequence together with its context. What it recognizes is unknown. The CDR3 extends over 15 amino acids. The germline V gene encodes CDR1 KGHSH and CDR2 LQKENI. The V end lost 2 bases, the J end lost 1 base, and 11 bases lay between the germline ends. This sample is part of a study of cytomegalovirus exposure and HLA in healthy donors. Assay: immunoSEQ multiplex PCR; the TCRdb copy retains only in-frame clones and omits some. The profile shows about 88,000 clones, around 82% of them singletons. Study-level points and caveats: The study listed about 150 cytomegalovirus-associated TCR beta chains.

Input material: PBMCs. J is TRBJ1-1 and V is TRBV18; D is perhaps TRBD1 (6 bases). The source is a woman younger than 35 in good health and CMV-seropositive. The DNA for the CDR3 is TGTGCCAGCTCACCATCGGGGGGCCGGAACACTGAAGCTTTCTTT. Translated, it gives CASSPSGGRNTEAFF.